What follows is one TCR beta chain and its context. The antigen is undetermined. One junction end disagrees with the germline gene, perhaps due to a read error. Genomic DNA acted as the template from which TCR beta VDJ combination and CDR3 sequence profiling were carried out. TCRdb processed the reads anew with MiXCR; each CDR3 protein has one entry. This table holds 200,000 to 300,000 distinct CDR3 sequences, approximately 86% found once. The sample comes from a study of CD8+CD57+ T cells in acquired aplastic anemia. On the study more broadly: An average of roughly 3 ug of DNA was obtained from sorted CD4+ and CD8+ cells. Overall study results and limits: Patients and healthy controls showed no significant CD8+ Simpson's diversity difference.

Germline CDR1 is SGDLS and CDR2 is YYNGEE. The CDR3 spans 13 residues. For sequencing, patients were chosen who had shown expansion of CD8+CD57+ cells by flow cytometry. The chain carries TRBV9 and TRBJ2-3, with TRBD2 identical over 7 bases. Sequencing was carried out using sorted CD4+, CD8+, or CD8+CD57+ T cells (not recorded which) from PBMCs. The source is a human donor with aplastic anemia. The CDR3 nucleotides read TGTGCCAGCAGCGGGGAGGGGAGAGGTGGCTACACCTTT. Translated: CASSGEGRGGYTF.